This entry describes one T cell receptor (beta chain). Per the study methods: Reference gene primer amplification gave nucleated cell count estimates. Method: immunoSEQ multiplex PCR; TCRdb's copy keeps in-frame clones and lacks some. The DNA was the basis for D and trimming; V, J and clone size are from that table. Seen here are 75,000 to 90,000 clones, 70% to 90% observed once, and the top ten hold 18%. The source of the sample is a study of blood T cell repertoires in COVID-19. Trimming pared 7 bases from V and 4 bases from J, leaving 11 bases between. Germline assignment: CDR1 MNHEY and CDR2 SVGAGI. This CDR3 is built from 13 residues.

This TCR came from a man at least 80 years old with active or convalescent COVID-19. The sample was peripheral blood. The chain uses TRBV6-5 and TRBJ2-1; D perhaps matches TRBD2 (6 bases). CDR3 amino acids: CASNGGAYNEQFF. CDR3 sequence (DNA): TGTGCCAGCAACGGGGGAGCGTACAATGAGCAGTTCTTC.